At least ten counts were recorded for the clone carrying this TCR beta chain. CDR1 and CDR2 (germline): SGHTA, FQGNSA. V was shortened by 1 base and J by 0 bases, with 0 bases between the two germline ends. The CDR3 extends over 12 amino acids. The record originates from a study of Graves' ophthalmopathy and Graves' hyperthyroidism. The authors amplified TCR beta CDR3 regions from RNA transcripts. Investigators did first-round RT-PCR with HTBI primers, then second-round multiplex PCR. TCRdb itself ran the multiplex PCR reads through MiXCR, one entry per CDR3 protein. This sample yields roughly 60,000 distinct CDR3 sequences, of which approximately 52% are seen a single time; roughly 4.7% belongs to the top ten.

The V and J genes are TRBV7-2 and TRBJ2-5; D not resolved. The sample consisted of peripheral blood. The sequence came from an adult woman with Graves' ophthalmopathy. CDR3 DNA: TGTGCCAGCAGCTTAGACCAAGAGACCCAGTACTTC. This encodes CASSLDQETQYF.